This TCR beta chain was identified during a study of identical twins. This clonotype has at least ten counts. As yet, its antigen is unknown. The germline V gene has CDR1 SGHRS and CDR2 YFSETQ. CDR3 length: 16 amino acids. V was trimmed by 1 base and J by 2 bases, leaving 13 bases between them. TCRdb re-called the 5' RACE reads through MiXCR, storing one row per CDR3 protein. The table lists over 550,000 distinct CDR3 sequences, less than 9% of them singletons, with less than 2% in the top ten. Notes on the study in general: With monozygotic twins, out-of-frame TCR alpha sharing exceeded what models estimated. For out-of-frame alpha sequences shared by twins, low generation probability was in excess.

This sample was shared with a second study, whose subject was yellow fever vaccine responses in identical twins.

This TCR came from a woman under 30 in good health. Sequencing was performed on PBMCs. The gene calls are TRBV5-1 and TRBJ2-1; no clear D gene. The CDR3 sequence: CASSLNYGEPYNEQFF. In nucleotides, the CDR3 is TGCGCCAGCAGCTTGAACTACGGAGAGCCCTACAATGAGCAGTTCTTC.